What follows are 18 T cell receptor beta chains derived from one specimen sequenced in a study of T cell responses to AZD1222 COVID-19 vaccine. TCRdb's table, derived via immunoSEQ multiplex PCR, lists solely in-frame clones and lacks some. This sample has 130,000 or so clones, with more than 85% found just once. Sequencing was performed on peripheral blood, taken 28 days after the second AZD1222 dose. Receptors were obtained from an adult who received the AZD1222 COVID-19 vaccine.

The chain combines TRBV2 with TRBJ2-1; TRBD2 matches 11 bases. The germline V gene has CDR1 SNHLY and CDR2 FYNNEI. The CDR3 has 16 residues. V lost 6 bases to trimming and J lost 3 bases; unmatched junction nucleotides: 7. The CDR3 nucleotides are TGTGCCAGCAGCCTAGGACTAGCGGGCAACTACAATGAGCAGTTCTTC. Its translation: CASSLGLAGNYNEQFF.

The chain carries TRBV11-3 and TRBJ1-1; D uncertain. This CDR3 spans 14 amino acids. The V gene lost 6 bases and the J gene lost 1 base, with 12 bases spanning the gap. Germline lookup yields CDR1 SGHNT and CDR2 YENEEA. In DNA form, the CDR3 reads TGTGCCAGCAGTCTAGGGAGGGCGAACACTGAAGCTTTCTTT. This translates into CASSLGRANTEAFF.

The genes are TRBV27 and TRBJ1-1; 7 nucleotides agree with TRBD1. Losses at the gene ends were 5 bases for V and 5 bases for J; bases not matched to a gene: 8. The CDR3 sequence is 14 residues long. The germline gives CDR1 MNHEY, CDR2 SMNVEV (reference sequence). In DNA, the CDR3 is TGTGCCAGCAGTATACGATTGACAGGGACTGAAGCTTTCTTT. Protein sequence: CASSIRLTGTEAFF.

The gene calls are TRBV30 and TRBJ1-6; no reliable D call. This CDR3 is 12 amino acids long. Germline loops: CDR1 GTSNPN, CDR2 SVGIG (reference sequence). The germline V and J ends were trimmed by 5 bases and 8 bases, with 10 bases remaining between them. CDR3 DNA: TGTGCCTGGGGGCGCGGACATTCACCCCTCCACTTT. Amino acids: CAWGRGHSPLHF.

V usage is TRBV9 and J usage is TRBJ2-1; 9 nucleotides align to TRBD2. The CDR3 covers 16 residues. Germline V gene lookup returns CDR1 SGDLS and CDR2 YYNGEE. Trimming cost V 0 bases and J 9 bases; bases outside gene matches: 10. The CDR3 region has the DNA TGTGCCAGCAGCGTAGCTTCTGCGGGAGGGCCGACTGAGCAGTTCTTC. The encoded protein is CASSVASAGGPTEQFF. The variable domain in full, with the rest retrieved from reference TRBV9 and TRBJ2-1, is DSGVTQTPKHLITATGQRVTLRCSPRSGDLSVYWYQQSLDQGLQFLIQYYNGEERAKGNILERFSAQQFPDLHSELNLSSLELGDSALYFCASSVASAGGPTEQFFGPGTRLTVL.

This chain uses TRBV6-5 with TRBJ1-6; no clear D gene. The CDR3 runs 15 residues. V lost 0 bases and J lost 7, with 10 bases in between. Germline loops: CDR1 MNHEY, CDR2 SVGAGI. CDR3 amino acids: CASSYSSEENSPLHF. DNA for the CDR3: TGTGCCAGCAGTTACTCCTCCGAGGAGAATTCACCCCTCCACTTT.

The chain recombines TRBV18 with TRBJ1-1; the D gene is possibly TRBD1 (6 bases). From germline, CDR1 is KGHSH and CDR2 LQKENI. CDR3 size: 15 residues. Trimming pared 3 bases from V and 4 bases from J, leaving 15 bases between. The CDR3 bases are TGTGCCAGCTCACCTTGGGCCGACAGGAGCACTGAAGCTTTCTTT. It codes for CASSPWADRSTEAFF.

The chain links TRBV6-5 to TRBJ1-6, with unresolved D. V lost 4 bases, J lost 10 bases, and 14 bases lay in between. Per the germline V gene, CDR1 is MNHEY and CDR2 is SVGAGI. The CDR3 is 14 amino acids. As DNA, the CDR3 is TGTGCCAGCAGTTGGGATACGCTAAGGTCACCCCTCCACTTT. Residues: CASSWDTLRSPLHF.

The chain uses TRBV9 and TRBJ2-3; 11 bases map to TRBD2. The CDR3 is 15 residues long. Losses at the gene ends were 2 bases for V and 4 bases for J; bases not matched to a gene: 3. In germline, CDR1 is SGDLS, CDR2 YYNGEE. Written as DNA, the CDR3 is TGTGCCAGCAGCGTTAGCGGGGGGGCTGCAGATACGCAGTATTTT. Protein sequence: CASSVSGGAADTQYF.

The rearrangement uses TRBV27 and TRBJ1-5; D gene ambiguous. This CDR3 comprises 13 residues. Trimming pared 5 bases from V and 4 bases from J, leaving 9 bases between. Germline CDR1 and CDR2: MNHEY and SMNVEV (reference sequence). The CDR3 coding sequence is TGTGCCAGCAGTCCGGGCCGAAATCAGCCCCAGCATTTT. It is translated as CASSPGRNQPQHF.

The V gene is TRBV7-3, the J gene TRBJ1-4, with 9 positions matching TRBD1. The germline V gene has CDR1 SGHTA and CDR2 FQGTGA. This CDR3 has 13 amino acids. With V trimmed by 8 bases and J by 7 bases, 5 bases remained unmatched. The CDR3 DNA sequence: TGTGCCAGCGCACAGGGGGCTTTTGAAAAACTGTTTTTT. Translated: CASAQGAFEKLFF.

J is TRBJ2-1 and V is TRBV11-2; a weak D match, TRBD2 (6 bases). V was cut by 6 bases and J by 5 bases, with 17 bases left in between. Germline-derived CDR1 and CDR2 are SGHAT and FQNNGV. The CDR3 spans 15 residues. The CDR3 nucleotides read TGTGCCAGCAGACCTCGAGGGACTTCAAACAATGAGCAGTTCTTC. The encoded protein is CASRPRGTSNNEQFF. The full variable domain, in which reference TRBV11-2 and TRBJ2-1 provide the parts outside the CDR3, is EAGVAQSPRYKIIEKRQSVAFWCNPISGHATLYWYQQILGQGPKLLIQFQNNGVVDDSQLPKDRFSAERLKGVDSTLKIQPAKLEDSAVYLCASRPRGTSNNEQFFGPGTRLTVL.

This chain links TRBV29-1 with TRBJ1-5; 8 nucleotides align to TRBD1. J lost 3 bases, V lost 4 bases, and 20 bases had no gene match. Germline assignment: CDR1 SQVTM and CDR2 ANQGSEA. The CDR3 length is 19 residues. The CDR3 loop reads CSVVGAAGMDRAPNQPQHF. For the CDR3, the DNA is TGCAGCGTTGTTGGCGCGGCGGGTATGGACAGGGCCCCCAATCAGCCCCAGCATTTT. The variable domain in full, completed from reference TRBV29-1 and TRBJ1-5, reads SAVISQKPSRDICQRGTSLTIQCQVDSQVTMMFWYRQQPGQSLTLIATANQGSEATYESGFVIDKFPISRPNLTFSTLTVSNMSPEDSSIYLCSVVGAAGMDRAPNQPQHFGDGTRLSIL.

The V and J genes are TRBV9 and TRBJ2-1; TRBD2 matches at 9 bases. This CDR3 has 14 amino acids. Germline assignment: CDR1 SGDLS and CDR2 YYNGEE. Germline trimming cut 3 bases from V and 9 bases from J; bases unmatched to any gene: 7. The CDR3 nucleotides are TGTGCCAGCAGCGAGCAAGCGGGAGGAGTTGAGCAGTTCTTC. Its protein product is CASSEQAGGVEQFF.

In this sample, this clone turned up once. J is TRBJ1-1 and V is TRBV30, with D unresolved. Germline CDR1 and CDR2: GTSNPN and SVGIG (reference sequence). V dropped 2 bases and J dropped 4 bases, with 8 bases sitting between them. The CDR3 length is 12 residues. The CDR3 DNA reads as TGTGCCTGGAGTTTATTGTTCACTGAAGCTTTCTTT. Translation gives CAWSLLFTEAFF.

This chain links TRBV27 with TRBJ1-1; D gene ambiguous. V lost 0 bases and J 6 bases, leaving 8 bases between the germline ends. Germline CDR1 MNHEY, CDR2 SMNVEV (reference sequence). The CDR3 runs 13 residues. The CDR3 spells CASSLSVFSEAFF. The CDR3 DNA reads TGTGCCAGCAGTTTATCAGTCTTTTCTGAAGCTTTCTTT.

CDR3 sequence: CASSETSGSYNEQFF. For the CDR3, the DNA is TGCGCCAGCAGTGAGACTAGCGGCTCCTACAATGAGCAGTTCTTC. The genes are TRBV10-2 and TRBJ2-1; 8 bases map to TRBD2. There are 15 residues in the CDR3. Germline V CDR1 and CDR2: WSHSY, SAAADI. J gave up 0 bases and V 2 bases, and 0 bases lay outside the gene matches.

The chain links TRBV20-1 to TRBJ1-1; D not resolved. Germline CDR1 is DFQATT and CDR2 is SNEGSKA (reference sequence). This CDR3 spans 11 amino acids. CDR3 sequence reads: CMQRGNTEAFF. CDR3 sequence (DNA): TGCATGCAGCGGGGGAACACTGAAGCTTTCTTT.